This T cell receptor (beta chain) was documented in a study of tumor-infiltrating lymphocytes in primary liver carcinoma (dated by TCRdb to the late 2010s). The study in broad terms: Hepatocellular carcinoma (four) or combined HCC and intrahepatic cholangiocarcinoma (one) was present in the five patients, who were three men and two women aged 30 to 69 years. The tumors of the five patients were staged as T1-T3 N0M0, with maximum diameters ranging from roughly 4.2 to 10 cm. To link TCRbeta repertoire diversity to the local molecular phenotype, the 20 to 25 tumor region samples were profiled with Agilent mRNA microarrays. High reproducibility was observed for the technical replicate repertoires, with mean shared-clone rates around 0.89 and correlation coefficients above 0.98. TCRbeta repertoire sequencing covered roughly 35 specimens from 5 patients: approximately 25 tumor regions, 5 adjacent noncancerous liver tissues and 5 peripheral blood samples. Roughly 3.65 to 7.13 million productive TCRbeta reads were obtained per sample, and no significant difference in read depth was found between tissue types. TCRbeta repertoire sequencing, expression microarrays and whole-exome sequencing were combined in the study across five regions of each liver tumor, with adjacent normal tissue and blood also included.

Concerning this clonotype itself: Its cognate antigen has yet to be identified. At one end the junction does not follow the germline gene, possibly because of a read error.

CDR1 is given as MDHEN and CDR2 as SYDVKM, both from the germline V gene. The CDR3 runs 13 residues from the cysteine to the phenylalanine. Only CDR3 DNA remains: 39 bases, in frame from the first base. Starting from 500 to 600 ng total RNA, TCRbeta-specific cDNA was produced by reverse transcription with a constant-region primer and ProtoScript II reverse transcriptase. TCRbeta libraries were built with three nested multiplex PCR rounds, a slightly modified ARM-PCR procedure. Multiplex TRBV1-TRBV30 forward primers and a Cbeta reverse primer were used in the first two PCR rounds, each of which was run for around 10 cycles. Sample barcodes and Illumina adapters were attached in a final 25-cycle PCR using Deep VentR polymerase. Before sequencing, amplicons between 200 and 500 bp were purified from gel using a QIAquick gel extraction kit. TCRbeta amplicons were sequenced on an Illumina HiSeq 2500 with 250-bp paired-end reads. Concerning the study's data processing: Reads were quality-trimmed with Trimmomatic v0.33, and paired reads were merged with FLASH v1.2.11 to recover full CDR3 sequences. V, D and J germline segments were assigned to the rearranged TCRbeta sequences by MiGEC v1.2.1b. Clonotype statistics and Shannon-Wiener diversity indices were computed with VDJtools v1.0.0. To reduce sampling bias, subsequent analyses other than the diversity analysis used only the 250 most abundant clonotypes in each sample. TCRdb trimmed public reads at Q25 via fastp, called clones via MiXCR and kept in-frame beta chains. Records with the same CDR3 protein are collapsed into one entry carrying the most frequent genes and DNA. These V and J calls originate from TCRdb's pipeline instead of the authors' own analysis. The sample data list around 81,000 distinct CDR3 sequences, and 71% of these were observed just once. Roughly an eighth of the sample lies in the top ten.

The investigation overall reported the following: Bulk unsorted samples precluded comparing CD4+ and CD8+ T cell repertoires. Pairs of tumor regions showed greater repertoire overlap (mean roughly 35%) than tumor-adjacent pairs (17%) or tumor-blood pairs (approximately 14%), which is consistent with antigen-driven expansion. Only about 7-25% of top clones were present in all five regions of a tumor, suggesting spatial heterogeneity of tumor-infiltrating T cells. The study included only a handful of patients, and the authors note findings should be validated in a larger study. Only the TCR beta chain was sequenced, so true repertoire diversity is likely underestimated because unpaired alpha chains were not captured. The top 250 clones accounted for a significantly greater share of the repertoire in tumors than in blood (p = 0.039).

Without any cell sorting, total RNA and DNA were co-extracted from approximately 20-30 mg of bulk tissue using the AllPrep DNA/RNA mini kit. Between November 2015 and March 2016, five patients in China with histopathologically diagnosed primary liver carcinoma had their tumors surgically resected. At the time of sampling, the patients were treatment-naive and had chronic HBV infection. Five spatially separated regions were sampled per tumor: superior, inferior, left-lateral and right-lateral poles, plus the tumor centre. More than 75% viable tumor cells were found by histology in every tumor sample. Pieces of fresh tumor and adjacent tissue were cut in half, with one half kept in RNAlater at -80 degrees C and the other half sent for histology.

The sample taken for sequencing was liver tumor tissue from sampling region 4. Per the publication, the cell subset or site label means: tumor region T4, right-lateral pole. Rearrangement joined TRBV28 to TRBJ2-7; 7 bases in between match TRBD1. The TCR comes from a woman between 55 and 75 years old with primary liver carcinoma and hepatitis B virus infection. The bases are TGTGTCAGCAACAGGGGCTCCCTCTACGAGCAGTACTTC. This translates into CVSNRGSLYEQYF.